This T cell receptor (beta chain) was profiled in a study of shared clonotypes between healthy human individuals. Replicate PCRs from sorted subsets contained about 200 ng DNA, which is some 29,000 T cell genomes. Libraries were prepared by immunoSEQ multiplex PCR; TCRdb keeps only in-frame clonotypes and omits some of them. Found here are approximately 2,000,000 clones, 85% to 95% of them singletons; the top ten hold more than 0.35%. The CDR3 loop spans 11 amino acids. Per germline, CDR1 MDHEN and CDR2 SYDVKM. Trimming removed 10 bases from V and 5 bases from J, with 9 bases in between. The sequence was obtained from a man aged 18 to 30 in good health. Some clones in this sample may be carry-over from other donors' samples. Sequenced: naive CD4+ T cells from PBMCs. Stated subset: CD45RA+ positively selected. The rearrangement links TRBV28 to TRBJ2-1; D remains unclear. In nucleotides, the CDR3 is TGTGCCATGGGTGGGGACAATGAGCAGTTCTTC. This codes for CAMGGDNEQFF.